One sample yielded the 16 T cell receptor beta chains listed below, sequenced in a study of immune characterization of retroperitoneal liposarcoma. MiXCR, applied by TCRdb to the PCR reads, yields one record per CDR3 protein. The sample has around 20,000 distinct CDR3 sequences, approximately 35% seen once. Material for sequencing was blood. The receptors originated from a male donor with retroperitoneal liposarcoma.

This sequence joins TRBV27 and TRBJ2-1, with 12 bases aligning to TRBD2. Per the germline V gene, CDR1 is MNHEY and CDR2 is SMNVEV (reference sequence). V trimming: 1 base; J trimming: 0 bases; junction bases outside the gene matches: 13. The CDR3 is 21 residues long. The CDR3 spells CASSLWSSGRARVSSYNEQFF. The CDR3 DNA sequence: TGTGCCAGCAGTTTATGGTCTAGCGGGAGGGCTCGTGTAAGCTCCTACAATGAGCAGTTCTTC.

The chain employs TRBV6-1 and TRBJ1-2, with D possibly being TRBD1 (6 bases). Trimming took 5 bases from V and 5 from J, leaving 12 bases between them. The CDR3 extends over 13 amino acids. Germline assignment: CDR1 MNHNS and CDR2 SASEGT. For the CDR3, the DNA is TGTGCCAGCAGTAACAGGGATTGGTATGGCTACACCTTC. This encodes CASSNRDWYGYTF.

The gene calls are TRBV6-6 and TRBJ2-1, with 7 bases identical to TRBD2. The end of the DNA aligns better with TRBJ2-7, so the J call may be wrong. This CDR3 region has 22 residues. Germline V CDR1 and CDR2: MNHNY, SVGAGI (reference sequence). The DNA for the CDR3 is TGTGCCAGCAGCCCAGGCAATACTGGGACTATTAGGGGAAGGGGTCTCTACAATGAGCAGTACTTC. Its translation: CASSPGNTGTIRGRGLYNEQYF.

This clonotype is medium-sized. The rearrangement links TRBV7-9 to TRBJ1-5; D unclear. The V and J ends lost 5 bases and 0 bases respectively, with 8 bases between them. This CDR3 spans 14 amino acids. Looked up from germline, CDR1 is SEHNR and CDR2 is FQNEAQ (reference sequence). CDR3 amino acids: CASSPAYSNQPQHF. CDR3 in DNA: TGTGCCAGCAGCCCTGCCTATAGCAATCAGCCCCAGCATTTT.

With respect to this clonotype: No conserved phenylalanine or tryptophan is present at the end of the CDR3, so a read error is the likely explanation. V gene TRBV6-1 combines with J gene TRBJ2-1; 9 bases match TRBD2. This CDR3 region has 16 residues. V was clipped by 7 bases and J by 4 bases; unmatched bases: 11. Per the germline V gene, CDR1 is MNHNS and CDR2 is SASEGT. The CDR3 DNA is TGTGCCAGCACCAGCTCGGGACTAGCTAAATACAATGAGCAGTTCGTC. It codes for CASTSSGLAKYNEQFV.

A few counts support this clonotype. The V gene is TRBV6-6, the J gene TRBJ1-3; unclear D gene. CDR3 size: 15 residues. From germline, CDR1 is MNHNY and CDR2 SVGAGI (reference sequence). Trimming shortened V by 0 bases and J by 1 base, and 7 bases separated the two germline ends. The CDR3 sequence: CASSYSGKSGNTIYF. The CDR3 DNA sequence: TGTGCCAGCAGTTACTCAGGGAAATCTGGAAACACCATATATTTT.

A remark on this clonotype: A much bigger clone sits one base away, suggesting this may be a read error. The chain uses TRBV6-1 and TRBJ2-1; 8 bases match TRBD1. Germline assignment: CDR1 MNHNS and CDR2 SASEGT. This CDR3 has 14 residues. The CDR3 DNA reads as TGTGCCAACAGTGAAACAGGGGGGACCTACGAGCAGTTCTTC. This translates into CANSETGGTYEQFF.

This chain connects TRBV2 to TRBJ2-5; a weak D match, TRBD1 (5 bases). The CDR3 is 15 amino acids. Trimming stripped 4 bases from V and 0 bases from J, with 12 bases between. Germline assignment: CDR1 SNHLY and CDR2 FYNNEI. The CDR3 is CASSGETEYQETQYF. The CDR3 nucleotides read TGTGCCAGCAGTGGCGAGACAGAGTACCAAGAGACCCAGTACTTC.

In its sample, this clonotype was seen a few times. The genes are TRBV6-1 and TRBJ1-2; 7 bases map to TRBD1. The V segment lost 3 bases and the J segment 5 bases; nucleotides outside the gene matches: 9. Per germline, CDR1 MNHNS and CDR2 SASEGT. There are 15 residues in the CDR3. CDR3 residues: CASSEEEGARYGYTF. Here the CDR3 DNA reads TGTGCCAGCAGTGAGGAGGAGGGGGCAAGATATGGCTACACCTTC.

The chain combines TRBV27 with TRBJ2-1; D is unclear. Looked up from germline, CDR1 is MNHEY and CDR2 is SMNVEV (reference sequence). This CDR3 has 15 residues. V was shortened by 2 bases and J by 10 bases, with 18 bases between the two germline ends. The CDR3 region is CASSLRAFYFWEQFF. In DNA, the CDR3 is TGTGCCAGCAGTTTAAGGGCGTTCTACTTTTGGGAGCAGTTCTTC.

This clonotype showed up many times. The V gene is TRBV7-8, the J gene TRBJ2-1; maybe TRBD2 (5 bases). The CDR3 totals 15 residues. From germline, CDR1 is SGHVS and CDR2 FQNEAQ. V lost 3 bases to trimming and J lost 10 bases, with 19 bases between them. CDR3 nucleotide sequence: TGTGCCAGCAGCTTGGACCCGGGATTCTCCTACGAGCAGTTCTTC. This codes for CASSLDPGFSYEQFF.

In the case of this clonotype: One end of the junction fails to match germline, which may point to a read error. The chain uses TRBV6-5 and TRBJ2-7, with D perhaps matching TRBD1 or TRBD2 (6 bases each). This CDR3 contains 15 residues. Germline V gene sequence: CDR1 MNHEY, CDR2 SVGAGI. CDR3: CASGYLVQGPGEQYF. CDR3 sequence (DNA): TGTGCCAGCGGTTACCTAGTGCAGGGGCCGGGGGAGCAATACTTC.

The table lists this clonotype with many counts. V is TRBV6-5 and J is TRBJ1-2; D is possibly TRBD1 (5 bases). CDR3 size: 13 residues. The V end lost 1 base, the J end lost 8 bases, and 11 bases lay between the germline ends. Germline V gene sequence: CDR1 MNHEY, CDR2 SVGAGI. Here the CDR3 DNA reads TGTGCCAGCAGTTACTATCGGGACGTCGGCTACACCTTC. Protein: CASSYYRDVGYTF.

Of note for this clonotype: This may be a read error: a much more frequent sequence differs by one nucleotide. The rearrangement joins TRBV6-6 to TRBJ2-3; the D gene is possibly TRBD2 (5 bases). The J call is in doubt because the DNA end fits TRBJ2-1 better. Germline assignment: CDR1 MNHNY and CDR2 SVGAGI (reference sequence). The CDR3 loop spans 13 amino acids. Written as DNA, the CDR3 is TGTGCCAACAGTTACTCGGGGTGGTACGAGCAGTTCTTC. Translated, it gives CANSYSGWYEQFF.

This clonotype was seen only a few times. V and J are TRBV11-1 and TRBJ2-1, with TRBD1 identical over 9 bases. The J call could be wrong; TRBJ2-7 is a better fit for the DNA end. Germline V gene sequence: CDR1 SGHAT, CDR2 FQDESV (reference sequence). This CDR3 contains 17 residues. The CDR3 spells CASSNRKQGARYNEQYF. CDR3 nucleotide sequence: TGTGCCAGCTCGAATAGAAAACAGGGGGCTCGCTACAATGAGCAGTACTTC.

This chain uses TRBV6-1 with TRBJ1-1; D is unclear. Germline CDR1 MNHNS, CDR2 SASEGT. Trimming left V 2 bases short and J 6 bases short, with 10 bases between. The CDR3 is 13 residues long. The CDR3 region has the DNA TGTGCCAGCAGTGAAAGTTCGTGGTCTGAAGCTTTCTTT. Protein product: CASSESSWSEAFF.